What follows are 3 T cell receptor beta chains derived from one specimen sequenced in a study of regulatory T cells in long-lasting Graves disease (dated by TCRdb to the early 2020s). The label giving this sample's time point can be read as: newly diagnosed GD, antithyroid drugs for less than 3 months. RNA was extracted from PBMCs in TRIzol for both TCR sequencing and RNA sequencing. Library preparation used multiplex PCR. TCRdb lists the instrument as Illumina HiSeq 4000. CDR3 regions were amplified by Arm-PCR with iRepertoire HTBI primers to construct TCR beta libraries. Through fastp at Q25 and MiXCR, TCRdb rebuilt clones from the public reads, retaining in-frame beta chains. Rows matching on CDR3 protein sequence are summarized as one entry with the most common DNA and genes. Here the sample has a few hundred thousand distinct CDR3 sequences; over 9.5% occur a single time. The ten most abundant clones make up approximately 17% of the sample.

The same data also contributed to another study, on T cells in Graves' hyperthyroidism and ophthalmopathy.

The material sequenced was peripheral blood mononuclear cells (PBMCs), taken at new diagnosis, from a patient treated with antithyroid drugs. Receptors were obtained from a woman younger than 35 with Graves disease. Donor details come from another sample of the same person, matched by shared clones.

On this clonotype itself: A much bigger clone sits one base away, suggesting this may be a read error. This chain uses TRBV2 with TRBJ1-4; D is ambiguous. Germline lookup yields CDR1 SNHLY and CDR2 FYNNEI. CDR3 length equals 13 residues. The CDR3 DNA is TGTGCGGAGCGAGAGCGGGTTAATGAAAAACTGTTTTTT. It translates to CAERERVNEKLFF.

At least ten counts were recorded for this clonotype. V and J are TRBV28 and TRBJ1-4; possible D gene TRBD1, 5 bases. This CDR3 has 14 residues. The germline CDR1 and CDR2 sequences are MDHEN and SYDVKM. V lost 4 bases to trimming and J lost 8 bases, with 14 bases between them. The CDR3 DNA sequence: TGTGCCAGCAGTTCGGGACCCACGCGGGAAAAACTGTTTTTT. Its protein is CASSSGPTREKLFF.

This chain uses TRBV20-1 with TRBJ2-2; 11 nucleotides match TRBD1. The CDR3 extends over 14 amino acids. The junction had 5 bases not matched to a gene; V was cut back by 6 bases and J by 5 bases. The germline gives CDR1 DFQATT, CDR2 SNEGSKA (reference sequence). The CDR3 DNA is TGCAGTGCCCCGGGACAGGGGGGAACCGGGGAGCTGTTTTTT. Encoded protein: CSAPGQGGTGELFF.